These T cell receptor beta chains were read from a single sample in a study of CD8 T cells in ankylosing spondylitis. TCRdb passed the 5' RACE reads through MiXCR, listing each CDR3 protein once. This table holds a few hundred thousand distinct CDR3 sequences, 20% to 25% found once. The specimen was blood, either unsorted or a sorted T cell fraction (not recorded which). The receptors were sampled from a male donor with ankylosing spondylitis. Both conserved end residues are part of each CDR3. The D gene is left open where the match is weak. Size values are once, few and many counts, or a class for expanded clones, and some rows have none.

D gene,V gene,clone size,CDR3 length,J gene,CDR3 protein,CDR3 DNA
TRBD2,TRBV20-1,-,16,TRBJ2-2,CSARDSGRLNTGELFF,TGCAGTGCTAGGGATAGCGGGAGGTTGAACACCGGGGAGCTGTTTTTT
TRBD2,TRBV12-3/TRBV12-4,many,14,TRBJ2-3,CASHSGRSTDTQYF,TGTGCCAGCCACAGCGGGAGGAGCACAGATACGCAGTATTTT
-,TRBV19,-,14,TRBJ2-3,CASNSRVFADTQYF,TGTGCCAGTAATTCCAGGGTTTTCGCAGATACGCAGTATTTT
-,TRBV28,-,13,TRBJ2-7,CASRPGQTSEQYF,TGTGCCAGTAGGCCGGGACAAACCTCCGAGCAGTACTTC
TRBD2,TRBV27,-,16,TRBJ2-1,CASSSRSSGRNNEQFF,TGTGCCAGCAGTTCCCGATCTAGCGGGAGAAACAATGAGCAGTTCTTC
-,TRBV20-1,-,13,TRBJ2-3,CSAGGQYPDTQYF,TGCAGTGCTGGGGGGCAGTACCCAGATACGCAGTATTTT
TRBD2,TRBV29-1,many,14,TRBJ2-1,CSALTSGSANEQFF,TGCAGCGCTCTGACTAGCGGGAGTGCCAATGAGCAGTTCTTC
-,TRBV28,-,14,TRBJ1-4,CASSPWIALEKLFF,TGTGCCAGCAGCCCGTGGATAGCCCTTGAAAAACTGTTTTTT
TRBD1,TRBV7-9,few,15,TRBJ2-3,CASSSSGGSTDTQYF,TGTGCCAGCAGCAGTTCAGGGGGTAGCACAGATACGCAGTATTTT
-,TRBV25-1,-,13,TRBJ2-1,CASSDSGMVEQFF,TGTGCCAGCAGTGATTCCGGGATGGTTGAGCAGTTCTTC
TRBD2,TRBV20-1,few,15,TRBJ2-5,CSALGLAGEDETQYF,TGCAGTGCACTCGGACTAGCGGGAGAGGATGAGACCCAGTACTTC
TRBD1,TRBV20-1,-,14,TRBJ2-3,CSAPGTASTDTQYF,TGCAGTGCACCCGGGACAGCTAGCACAGATACGCAGTATTTT
TRBD1,TRBV15,many,15,TRBJ2-7,CATSRVNRDRYEQYF,TGTGCCACCAGCAGAGTAAATCGGGACAGATACGAGCAGTACTTC
-,TRBV7-9,-,14,TRBJ2-7,CASSFGLGISEQYF,TGTGCCAGCAGCTTCGGCCTGGGGATTAGCGAGCAGTACTTC
TRBD2,TRBV4-1,many,17,TRBJ2-1,CASSQEITTSGNNEQFF,TGCGCCAGCAGCCAAGAAATTACGACTAGCGGGAACAATGAGCAGTTCTTC
-,TRBV29-1,few,15,TRBJ2-1,CSVESGPNPYNEQFF,TGCAGCGTTGAGTCAGGACCCAATCCCTACAATGAGCAGTTCTTC
-,TRBV5-5,many,16,TRBJ2-1,CASSILGGSSYNEQFF,TGTGCCAGCAGCATTCTTGGGGGGAGCTCCTACAATGAGCAGTTCTTC
-,TRBV28,-,15,TRBJ2-3,CASTPGAISTDTQYF,TGTGCCAGCACCCCAGGGGCCATAAGCACAGATACGCAGTATTTT
-,TRBV30,-,13,TRBJ2-3,CAWSGILTDTQYF,TGTGCCTGGAGTGGAATCCTCACAGATACGCAGTATTTT
-,TRBV10-3,-,13,TRBJ1-2,CAISEQYQYGYTF,TGTGCCATCAGTGAACAGTACCAGTATGGCTACACCTTC
-,TRBV5-5,-,14,TRBJ2-3,CASSSYRDPDTQYF,TGTGCCAGCAGCTCATACAGGGATCCAGATACGCAGTATTTT
TRBD1,TRBV5-1,few,15,TRBJ2-7,CASSLIGQGPYEQYF,TGCGCCAGCAGCTTGATAGGACAGGGCCCCTACGAGCAGTACTTC
TRBD1,TRBV10-1,-,13,TRBJ2-7,CASSRQGVYEQYF,TGCGCCAGCAGCCGACAGGGTGTCTACGAGCAGTACTTC